This is a list of T cell receptor beta chains from one sample in a study of T cell responses to AZD1222 COVID-19 vaccine. Repertoires were generated with immunoSEQ multiplex PCR, while TCRdb's copy carries only in-frame clones and drops some. The table has some 130,000 clones, 75% to 90% seen once; the top ten hold about 6%. The sequencing here drew on peripheral blood, taken on day 0 of AZD1222 vaccination. These receptors were obtained from an adult in good health. Each CDR3 is given with its conserved first and last residue. A D gene is named only where the DNA matches it firmly. Size values are once, few and many counts, or a class for expanded clones, and some rows have none.

>TRBJ1-2|TRBV6-5|NA|NA
TGTGCCAGCAGTTGGAGGGAGAGAATGGACTACACCTTC
CASSWRERMDYTF
>TRBJ2-1|TRBV18|NA|NA
TGTGCCAGCTCACCAGATCTGGGGAGTGAGCAGTTCTTC
CASSPDLGSEQFF
>TRBJ1-6|TRBV5-1|TRBD1|NA
TGCGCCAGCAGCGCAACACAAGGGGGCAGTTCACCCCTCCACTTT
CASSATQGGSSPLHF
>TRBJ1-2|TRBV12-3/TRBV12-4|NA|NA
TGTGCCAGCAGTTTTTCCCAAACTGGCTACACCTTC
CASSFSQTGYTF
>TRBJ1-3|TRBV10-3|NA|NA
TGTGCCATCAGTGAGTCCGTCACCGTCGGAAACACCATATATTTT
CAISESVTVGNTIYF
>TRBJ1-2|TRBV5-1|TRBD1|NA
TGCGCCAGCCGACCGGGACAGGGAGTGATGGGTGGCTACACCTTC
CASRPGQGVMGGYTF
>TRBJ2-1|TRBV6-5|NA|NA
TGTGCCAGCAGTTATCAGCGGACGAGATCCTACAATGAGCAGTTCTTC
CASSYQRTRSYNEQFF
>TRBJ2-1|TRBV18|NA|once
TGTGCCAGCTCACCAGAGGGGGGGGGCCGCAATGAGCAGTTCTTC
CASSPEGGGRNEQFF
>TRBJ1-4|TRBV30|NA|NA
TGTGCGGCCAGGGATGAAAAACTGTTTTTT
CAARDEKLFF
>TRBJ2-7|TRBV5-1|TRBD1|once
TGCGCCAGCAGCTTGGGTACAGGGGGAACCTCCTACGAGCAGTACTTC
CASSLGTGGTSYEQYF
>TRBJ1-5|TRBV18|TRBD1|NA
TGTGCCAGCTCTACCGGGACAGGGGCTAATCAGCCCCAGCATTTT
CASSTGTGANQPQHF
>TRBJ1-1|TRBV5-4|NA|NA
TGTGCCAGCAGCTTGAGCTCGGGAGACACTGAAGCTTTCTTT
CASSLSSGDTEAFF
>TRBJ2-1|TRBV12-3/TRBV12-4|NA|NA
TGTGCCAGCAGTTTAATGGGGAATGAGCAGTTCTTC
CASSLMGNEQFF
>TRBJ2-1|TRBV19|NA|NA
TGTGCCAGTAGTATTCAGCTATACAATGAGCAGTTCTTC
CASSIQLYNEQFF
>TRBJ1-4|TRBV7-9|TRBD1|NA
TGTGCCAGCACCCCCGGGACAGGCCAAAATGAAAAACTGTTTTTT
CASTPGTGQNEKLFF
>TRBJ1-5|TRBV6-2/TRBV6-3|TRBD1|NA
TGTGCCAGCAGTCAGGACAGGGGGCTCCGGAGGGACAATCAGCCCCAGCATTTT
CASSQDRGLRRDNQPQHF
>TRBJ2-7|TRBV7-9|NA|NA
TGTGCCAGCAGCTTATCTCGGGGCGAGCAGTACTTC
CASSLSRGEQYF
>TRBJ1-5|TRBV4-2|NA|NA
TGTGCCAGCAGCCGGGAATATGACGTTTGGAGCAATCAGCCCCAGCATTTT
CASSREYDVWSNQPQHF
>TRBJ1-1|TRBV5-1|NA|NA
TGCGCCAGCAGCCTGCGGACACAGAACACTGAAGCTTTCTTT
CASSLRTQNTEAFF
>TRBJ2-7|TRBV11-1|NA|NA
TGTGCCAGCAGCACAGGGCCCGAGCAGTACTTC
CASSTGPEQYF
>TRBJ1-2|TRBV7-9|TRBD1|NA
TGTGCCAGCAGCCCAAAACAGGGGGCGAACTATGGCTACACCTTC
CASSPKQGANYGYTF
>TRBJ2-7|TRBV6-5|NA|NA
TGTGCCAGCAGTCCCGGGGCCAGCTACGAGCAGTACTTC
CASSPGASYEQYF
>TRBJ1-2|TRBV19|NA|NA
TGTGCCAGTAGTATTGTCACCACCTTTAACTATGGCTACACCTTC
CASSIVTTFNYGYTF
>TRBJ2-1|TRBV6-2/TRBV6-3|NA|NA
TGTGCCAGCAGTTCCCCAGGCTCCTACAATGAGCAGTTCTTC
CASSSPGSYNEQFF
>TRBJ2-7|TRBV2|TRBD2|NA
TGTGCCTCAATAGCGGGGGAAATCTACGAGCAGTACTTC
CASIAGEIYEQYF
>TRBJ2-2|TRBV7-2|NA|NA
TGTGCCAGCAGCTTAGGCGTCAGAAACACCGGGGAGCTGTTTTTT
CASSLGVRNTGELFF
>TRBJ2-5|TRBV3-1/TRBV3-2|NA|NA
TGTGCCAGCAGGGACCGGGACTTAAAAGAGACCCAGTACTTC
CASRDRDLKETQYF
>TRBJ2-7|TRBV2|NA|NA
TGTGCCAGCAGTGAAACCCCCCAGGACTACGAGCAGTACTTC
CASSETPQDYEQYF
>TRBJ2-7|TRBV12-3/TRBV12-4|TRBD1|once
TGTGCCAGCGGACAGGGGGATTACGAGCAGTACTTC
CASGQGDYEQYF
>TRBJ1-3|TRBV2|NA|NA
TGTGCCAGCAGTGATAAGCGATACGGAAACACCATATATTTT
CASSDKRYGNTIYF
>TRBJ1-2|TRBV6-1|NA|once
TGTGCCAGCAGTGATCGGACGGATTATGGCTACACCTTC
CASSDRTDYGYTF
>TRBJ2-7|TRBV10-1|NA|NA
TGCGCCGCCGTCCGAAGGATCGACGAGCAGTACTTC
CAAVRRIDEQYF
>TRBJ1-5|TRBV27|NA|NA
TGTGCCAGCAGTCGGACATCAGGTGGGAATCAGCCCCAGCATTTT
CASSRTSGGNQPQHF
>TRBJ2-1|TRBV9|TRBD2|NA
TGTGCCAGCAGCGTAGGGACTAGCCGGGGCCATGAGCAGTTCTTC
CASSVGTSRGHEQFF
>TRBJ1-6|TRBV5-1|NA|once
TGCGCCAGCAGCTTGGAGCGGACGGGGAATTCACCCCTCCACTTT
CASSLERTGNSPLHF
>TRBJ2-7|TRBV18|NA|once
TGTGCCAGCTCACCGACTAACAGGGCCTACGAGCAGTACTTC
CASSPTNRAYEQYF
>TRBJ2-5|TRBV30|NA|NA
TGTGCCTGGAGTGTGATCGAAGAGACCCAGTACTTC
CAWSVIEETQYF
>TRBJ1-1|TRBV3-1/TRBV3-2|NA|NA
TGTGCCAGCAGCCAAAGTGGTCGTACTGAAGCTTTCTTT
CASSQSGRTEAFF
>TRBJ1-2|TRBV3-1/TRBV3-2|NA|NA
TGTGCCAGTGCGGGGGGGCGCTGGGTTGGCTACACCTTC
CASAGGRWVGYTF
>TRBJ1-2|TRBV11-2|TRBD1|NA
TGTGCCAGCAGCTTACGGCCACCGGGACAGAAGAATTATGGCTACACCTTC
CASSLRPPGQKNYGYTF
>TRBJ1-2|TRBV5-1|TRBD1|few
TGCGCCAGCAGCTTGGGCCCCCAACAGGGGGCTGGCTACACCTTC
CASSLGPQQGAGYTF
>TRBJ2-7|TRBV27|TRBD1|NA
TGTGCCAGCAGCACAGGGGGCCTAATCTACGAGCAGTACTTC
CASSTGGLIYEQYF